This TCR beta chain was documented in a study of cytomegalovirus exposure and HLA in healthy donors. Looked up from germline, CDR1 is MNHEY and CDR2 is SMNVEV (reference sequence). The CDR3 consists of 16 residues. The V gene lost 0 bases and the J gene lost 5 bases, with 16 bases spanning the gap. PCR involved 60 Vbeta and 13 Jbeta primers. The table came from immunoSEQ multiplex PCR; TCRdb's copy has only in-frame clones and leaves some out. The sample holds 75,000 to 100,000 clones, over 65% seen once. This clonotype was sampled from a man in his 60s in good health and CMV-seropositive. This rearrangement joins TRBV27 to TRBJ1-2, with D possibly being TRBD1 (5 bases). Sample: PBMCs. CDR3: CASSLSPDNSGYGYTF. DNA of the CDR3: TGTGCCAGCAGTTTATCGCCGGACAACAGTGGGTATGGCTACACCTTC.